The clone carrying this T cell receptor (beta chain) appeared a few times. The antigen is unknown. Researchers amplified the TCR beta CDR3 regions from RNA transcripts. First-round RT-PCR of the TCR CDR3 relied on the HTBI primer set. TCRdb re-derived calls from the multiplex PCR reads in MiXCR, one entry per CDR3 protein. This sample has more than 300,000 distinct CDR3 sequences, with roughly 13% found just once. These data come from a study of T cells in Graves' hyperthyroidism and ophthalmopathy. General study results and limits: Most clonotypes expanded in the thyroid (above 0.001) were also present in blood.

Germline V lookup: CDR1 MNHEY, CDR2 SMNVEV (reference sequence). With 0 bases clipped from V and 2 bases from J, the junction kept 7 bases outside the gene matches. The CDR3 runs 16 residues. The TCR was taken from a woman aged 60-75 years with Graves' hyperthyroidism. Material: blood. The V and J genes are TRBV27 and TRBJ2-7; 7 bases agree with TRBD1. The CDR3 loop is CASSLSTTGVPYEQYF. The CDR3 nucleotides read TGTGCCAGCAGTTTATCGACAACAGGGGTCCCCTACGAGCAGTACTTC.